This TCR beta chain was observed in a study of beta chain features in type 1 diabetes. In all sorted populations, purity surpassed 95%. Sequenced material consisted of expressed TCRB transcripts (all of the isolated RNA was reverse transcribed). Here immunoSEQ multiplex PCR was the method, and the copy in TCRdb shows in-frame clones only, minus some. Here the sample spans roughly 370,000 clones, approximately 15% being singletons. The germline CDR1 and CDR2 sequences are MGHDK and SYGVNS. V gave up 0 bases and J gave up 4 bases, with 11 bases separating them. The CDR3 extends over 15 amino acids. The chain recombines TRBV25-1 with TRBJ2-3; D call uncertain. Material: naive CD4+ T cells from blood. This receptor was taken from a man in his thirties or forties in good health. The CDR3 reads CASSEYRGYADTQYF. As DNA, the CDR3 is TGTGCCAGCAGTGAATATCGAGGCTACGCAGATACGCAGTATTTT.